The clone carrying this TCR beta chain has a handful of counts. No antigen is known for it. Germline V gene sequence: CDR1 ENHRY, CDR2 SYGVKD. The CDR3 consists of 12 residues. The V end was cut by 11 bases, the J end by 0 bases, with 11 bases between. This sample was taken from a study of shared clonotypes between healthy human individuals. Study-wide findings and caveats: Rarefaction gave evidence that sorted-subset sequencing remained incomplete despite large depth.

Deep was the level used in running the assay. The DNA input per sorted-subset replicate PCR was 200 ng, corresponding to some 30,000 T cell genomes. In the authors' methods: Filtering differed because ImmunoSEQ produced junction-only sequences that carried no quality scores. The data were produced by immunoSEQ multiplex PCR, yet TCRdb's version contains in-frame clones alone and is incomplete. That table gives V, J and clone size, and the DNA gave D and trimming. This table holds about 510,000 clones, almost 97% found once. This TCR derives from a woman aged 25-40 years in good health. V usage is TRBV10-3 and J usage is TRBJ2-7; weak D call: TRBD2 (6 bases). Sequencing used naive CD4+ T cells sorted from blood. Subset described: CD45RA+ positively selected. CDR3 protein: CAVSGSSYEQYF. As DNA, the CDR3 is TGTGCCGTGTCCGGGAGCTCCTACGAGCAGTACTTC.